A selection of T cell receptor beta chains follows, all from one sample in a study of regulatory T cells in long-lasting Graves disease. TCRdb reanalysed the multiplex PCR reads using MiXCR and keeps one entry per CDR3 protein. The data contain about 470,000 distinct CDR3 sequences, about a fifth of them singletons. Sequencing used peripheral blood mononuclear cells (PBMCs), obtained when the disease was refractory, from a patient treated with antithyroid drugs. These receptors all come from a female donor with Graves disease. Both conserved end residues are part of each CDR3. D genes are given only for firm matches. Only some rows state a clone size, as once, few, many or a class for expanded clones.

>TRBD2|TRBJ2-3|.|TRBV29-1
CSVEGTSGSTDTQYF
TGCAGCGTTGAAGGGACTAGCGGGAGCACAGATACGCAGTATTTT
>TRBD1|TRBJ2-6|few|TRBV6-2/TRBV6-3
CASSYRGTGPYLSGANVLTF
TGTGCCAGCAGTTATAGGGGGACAGGGCCCTATCTCTCTGGGGCCAACGTCCTGACTTTC
>TRBD1|TRBJ2-4|many|TRBV28
CASIDRGGLYIQYF
TGTGCCAGCATCGACAGGGGAGGATTATACATTCAGTACTTC
>.|TRBJ2-2|many|TRBV7-2
CASSLAGGAAIGELFF
TGTGCCAGCAGCTTAGCGGGGGGGGCTGCCATCGGCGAGCTGTTTTTT
>TRBD1|TRBJ1-2|.|TRBV6-1
CASTTYGGGYGYAF
TGTGCCAGCACCACCTACGGAGGGGGCTATGGCTACGCCTTC
>.|TRBJ2-7|.|TRBV5-1
CASSSWTDNTYEQYF
TGCGCCAGCAGCTCCTGGACAGATAATACCTACGAGCAGTACTTC
>.|TRBJ2-5|few|TRBV18
CASSAGQEETQYF
TGTGCCAGCTCAGCCGGCCAAGAAGAGACCCAGTACTTC
>.|TRBJ1-5|many|TRBV7-2
CASSPLSGQPQHF
TGTGCCAGCAGCCCCTTGTCGGGACAGCCCCAGCATTTT
>.|TRBJ2-5|.|TRBV12-3/TRBV12-4
CASRHGPQETQYF
TGTGCCAGCCGCCACGGGCCCCAAGAGACCCAGTACTTC
>.|TRBJ1-1|many|TRBV7-2
CASSLGLTEAFF
TGTGCCAGCAGCTTAGGCCTTACTGAAGCTTTCTTT
>.|TRBJ1-6|many|TRBV28
CASSPDGSPLHF
TGTGCCAGCAGTCCCGATGGTTCACCCCTCCACTTT
>TRBD2|TRBJ2-7|many|TRBV27
CANSPRLAGAYEQYF
TGTGCCAACAGTCCACGACTAGCGGGGGCCTACGAGCAGTACTTC
>TRBD1|TRBJ1-4|many|TRBV2
CASSEWDRDEKLFF
TGTGCCAGCAGTGAATGGGACAGGGATGAAAAACTGTTTTTT